Below, one T cell receptor beta chain is given with its context. The antigen remains unidentified. The source of the sample is a study of beta chain features in type 1 diabetes. The wider study: Age, gender and cell yields were similar between patients and healthy donors.

Via CD45RO/CCR7/CD25/CD127/CD95/CD27, cells of the CD4+ naive, central memory, regulatory and stem cell-like memory subsets were sorted. Purity of each sorted population was above 95%. General study findings and limits: Among patients, naive, central memory and Treg TCRB repertoires appeared more similar than among healthy donors.

Expressed TCRB transcripts got sequenced, as all isolated RNA was reverse transcribed. Only in-frame clones appear in the TCRdb table, and some are missing; sequencing was by immunoSEQ multiplex PCR. The sample includes 130,000 to 150,000 clones, about 10% seen only once; the top ten take under 1.5%. This CDR3 contains 16 residues. The germline V gene has CDR1 MDHEN and CDR2 SYDVKM. Losses at the gene ends were 6 bases for V and 0 bases for J; bases not matched to a gene: 9. Material for sequencing was naive CD4+ T cells from blood. The V call is TRBV28, the J call TRBJ2-7, with 9 bases lining up with TRBD1. The clonotype comes from a man in his late teens or twenties in good health. CDR3 sequence (DNA): TGTGCCAGCAGCAGCTCCGGGACAGGGACCTCCTACGAGCAGTACTTC. Translation: CASSSSGTGTSYEQYF.